This TCR beta chain was documented in a study of cytomegalovirus exposure and HLA in healthy donors. Donors counted as nominally healthy when sampled, yet unrecorded immune exposures were likely. A multiplex PCR was run with 60 Vbeta primers and 13 Jbeta primers. Sequencing was performed with immunoSEQ multiplex PCR; in TCRdb, only in-frame clones are kept and a portion is missing. The profile shows tens of thousands of clones, roughly 74% of them singletons. There are a few counts of this clone. Trimming shortened V by 2 bases and J by 3 bases, and 8 bases separated the two germline ends. CDR1 LGHNA and CDR2 YNFKEQ come from the germline V gene. This CDR3 has 14 amino acids.

This chain links TRBV4-2 with TRBJ2-1; TRBD2 is a possible D gene (5 bases). The source is a female donor in good health and CMV-seronegative. Input material: PBMCs. CDR3 protein: CASSQLRDYNEQFF. The CDR3 DNA reads TGTGCCAGCAGCCAATTACGGGACTACAATGAGCAGTTCTTC.